A single sample is the source of the 5 T cell receptor beta chains below, sequenced in a study of blood T cell repertoires in COVID-19. Assay: immunoSEQ multiplex PCR; the TCRdb copy retains only in-frame clones and omits some. The profile shows about 410,000 clones, less than 95% of them singletons. Source material: PBMCs or T cells enriched from blood (not recorded which). The receptors derive from a man between 18 and 29 years old who had recovered from COVID-19.

This rearrangement joins TRBV11-2 to TRBJ2-2; D gene ambiguous. The length of the CDR3 is 11 residues. CDR1 and CDR2 from the germline V gene are SGHAT and FQNNGV. Trimming shortened V by 1 base and J by 8 bases, and 2 bases separated the two germline ends. DNA of the CDR3: TGTGCCAGCAGCTTAGTAGGGGAGCTGTTTTTT. This translates into CASSLVGELFF.

The V gene is TRBV19, the J gene TRBJ2-1; D may be TRBD2 (6 bases). V dropped 3 bases and J dropped 7 bases, with 10 bases sitting between them. Germline V gives CDR1 LNHDA, CDR2 SQIVND (reference sequence). CDR3 length: 13 residues. The CDR3 spells CASSISGGNEQFF. The CDR3 DNA reads as TGTGCCAGTAGTATTTCTGGAGGGAATGAGCAGTTCTTC.

The chain recombines TRBV27 with TRBJ1-6; the D gene is possibly TRBD1 (6 bases). This CDR3 region has 15 residues. CDR1 is MNHEY, CDR2 SMNVEV, per germline (reference sequence). Trimming took off 6 bases at V and 5 bases at J, with 14 bases between the two ends. The CDR3 region is CASRAGVPNNSPLHF. In DNA form, the CDR3 reads TGTGCCAGCAGGGCAGGGGTCCCAAATAATTCACCCCTCCACTTT.

The V and J genes are TRBV11-2 and TRBJ2-3, with 7 bases fitting TRBD2. J gave up 2 bases and V 3 bases, and 5 bases lay outside the gene matches. The CDR3 covers 15 residues. Germline-derived CDR1 and CDR2 are SGHAT and FQNNGV. CDR3 nucleotides: TGTGCCAGCAGCTTCAGCGGGGCATTCACAGATACGCAGTATTTT. Translated, it gives CASSFSGAFTDTQYF.

In DNA, the CDR3 is TGTGCCAGCAGCCCTTCCCCCAGGAACACTGAAGCTTTCTTT. Translating it yields CASSPSPRNTEAFF. The chain recombines TRBV9 with TRBJ1-1; no clear D gene. Trimming took off 4 bases at V and 1 base at J, with 11 bases between the two ends. The CDR3 sequence is 14 residues long. Germline V CDR1 and CDR2: SGDLS, YYNGEE.